This is a list of T cell receptor beta chains from one sample in a study of blood T cell repertoires in COVID-19. Here immunoSEQ multiplex PCR was the method, and the copy in TCRdb shows in-frame clones only, minus some. The sample contains some 400,000 clones, approximately 87% of which appear only once. Material for sequencing was peripheral blood. The source is a woman aged 30 to 39 with COVID-19, enrolled during active disease. CDR3s include the opening cysteine and the closing phenylalanine or tryptophan.

CASRVGQGSPLHF TRBV2
CASSPGLGYGYTF TRBV7-6
CASSPGQPGTPLHF TRBV28
CASTRGVNYGYTF TRBV6-5
CASPDRGEPATNEKLFF TRBV6-4
CASRKTVPSYEQYF TRBV6-5
CASSEGDRVGSDEQYF TRBV6-1
CASSLPRAASKFF TRBV28
CASRNPGTGDWPQHF TRBV19
CASSDPGNYGYTF TRBV6-2/TRBV6-3
CAWNGQVEQPQHF TRBV30
CASSVSRDTNTGELFF TRBV9
CASSRERHTNEKLFF TRBV4-3
CASSQGQPAGGELFF TRBV4-1
CASRPTVDTEAFF TRBV6-5
CASSLRRERLKETQYF TRBV28
CASGGQGVNEQFF TRBV7-3
CASISTRDKNIQYF TRBV28
CASSLWTGGPGELFF TRBV7-2
CAISEPVGTSLEQYF TRBV10-3
CASRLTGSAEQFF TRBV5-8
CASRDTGDYGYTF TRBV28
CASSRLSVNTGELFF TRBV5-1
CASSFAAGTSGKQQYF TRBV27
CASSPGLVSIGELFF TRBV10-1
CASSLQTGNNSPLHF TRBV28
CASSQDPSFQPQHF TRBV4-1
CASSWGSQETQYF TRBV5-1
CASGLGQSYNEQFF TRBV6-5
CASSLAIIGTYSYEQYF TRBV5-5
CASIGTSGRAIVSTDTQYF TRBV14
CASSLATLPGLQETQYF TRBV7-9
CASTRGLAEKLFF TRBV19
CASTGGSGNTIYF TRBV12-3/TRBV12-4
CASSFLRSTDRTQYF TRBV28
CAWRAGRETEAFF TRBV30
CASSPLAGNYNEQFF TRBV27